This T cell receptor (beta chain) was captured in a study of STAT3 mutations in large granular lymphocyte leukemia. General study results and limits: In T-cell large granular lymphocyte leukemia, about half of patients showed multiple immunodominant subclonotypes.

Looked up from germline, CDR1 is LGHNA and CDR2 is YNFKEQ. V lost 4 bases to trimming and J lost 2 bases; unmatched junction nucleotides: 28. The length of the CDR3 is 23 residues. Data came from immunoSEQ multiplex PCR; TCRdb stores just in-frame clones and leaves some out. The sample records about 39,000 clones, about three quarters being singletons. Worth noting for this clone: Its specificity is not known.

The rearrangement uses TRBV4-2 and TRBJ2-3; 9 nucleotides line up with TRBD2. This clonotype was obtained from a human donor with T large granular lymphocyte leukemia. Some clones in this sample may be carry-over from other donors' samples. Sequencing used PBMCs. CDR3 region: CASSPGWGLSGGGAFEPTDTQYF. Written as DNA, the CDR3 is TGTGCCAGCAGCCCGGGGTGGGGGCTAAGCGGCGGGGGGGCCTTCGAGCCCACAGATACGCAGTATTTT.